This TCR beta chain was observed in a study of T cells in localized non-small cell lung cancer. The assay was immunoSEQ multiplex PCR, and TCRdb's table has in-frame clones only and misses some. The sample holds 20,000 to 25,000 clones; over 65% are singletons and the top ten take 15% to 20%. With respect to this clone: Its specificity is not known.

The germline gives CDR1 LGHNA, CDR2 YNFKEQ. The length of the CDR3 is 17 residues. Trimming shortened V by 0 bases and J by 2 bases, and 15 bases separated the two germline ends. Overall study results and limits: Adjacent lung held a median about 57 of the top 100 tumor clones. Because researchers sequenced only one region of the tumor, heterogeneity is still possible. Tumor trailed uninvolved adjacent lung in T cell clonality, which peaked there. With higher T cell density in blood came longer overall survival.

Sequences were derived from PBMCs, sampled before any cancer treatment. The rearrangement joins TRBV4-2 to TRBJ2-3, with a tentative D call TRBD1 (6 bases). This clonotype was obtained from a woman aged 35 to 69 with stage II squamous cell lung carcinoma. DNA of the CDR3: TGTGCCAGCAGCCAAGATGATGGGGGCAGTTACACAGATACGCAGTATTTT. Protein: CASSQDDGGSYTDTQYF.